The sequence of this TCR beta chain was determined in a study of OX40 agonist ivuxolimab in advanced cancers. Study-level information: Under the entry rules, prior anti-PD-1, anti-PD-L1 or anti-CTLA-4 therapy was allowed, and 40% had some. Three patients showed partial responses: one hepatocellular carcinoma and two cutaneous melanoma cases.

Points from the study as a whole: The antigen specificity of the peripheral T cells (those that were expanded) was not determined.

CDR1 and CDR2 from the germline V gene are SGHAT and FQNNGV. V shed 0 bases and J shed 0 bases, with 9 bases lying between them. This CDR3 contains 15 residues. Blood samples were obtained at baseline, cycle 4 day 1, and cycle 7 day 1. Sequencing was performed with immunoSEQ multiplex PCR; in TCRdb, only in-frame clones are kept and a portion is missing. This sample has some 42,000 clones, with about 82% found just once. In the case of this clone: Its antigen remains unidentified.

The TCR was taken from an adult with an advanced solid tumor such as melanoma, head and neck, liver or kidney cancer. Sequences were derived from CD4+ or CD8+ T cells sorted from blood, sampled in a trial of the OX40 agonist ivuxolimab. The genes are TRBV11-2 and TRBJ2-7, with D unclear. The CDR3 protein is CASSLETVPSYEQYF. For the CDR3, the DNA is TGTGCCAGCAGCTTAGAAACCGTTCCCTCCTACGAGCAGTACTTC.